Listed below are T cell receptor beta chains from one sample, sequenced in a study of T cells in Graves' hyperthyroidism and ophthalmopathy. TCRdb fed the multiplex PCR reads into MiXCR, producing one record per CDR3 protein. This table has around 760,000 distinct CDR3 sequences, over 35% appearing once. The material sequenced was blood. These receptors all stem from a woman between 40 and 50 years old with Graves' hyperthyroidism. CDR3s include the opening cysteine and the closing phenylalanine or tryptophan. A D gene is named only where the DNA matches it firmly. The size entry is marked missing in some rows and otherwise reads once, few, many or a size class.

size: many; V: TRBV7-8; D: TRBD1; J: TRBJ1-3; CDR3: CASSKGQGPPGNTIYF; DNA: TGTGCCAGCAGCAAAGGACAGGGACCCCCTGGAAACACCATATATTTT
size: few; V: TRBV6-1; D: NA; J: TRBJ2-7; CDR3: CASSKKSDSTYEQYF; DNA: TGTGCCAGCAGCAAGAAATCCGACAGCACCTACGAGCAGTACTTC
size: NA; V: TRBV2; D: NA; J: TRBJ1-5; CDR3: CASSAARGGSNQPQHF; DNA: TGTGCCAGCAGTGCTGCCAGGGGCGGAAGCAATCAGCCCCAGCATTTT
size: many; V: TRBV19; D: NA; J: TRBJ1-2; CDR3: CASTLGPGLGYGYTF; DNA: TGTGCCAGTACCCTCGGACCGGGCTTGGGCTATGGCTACACCTTC
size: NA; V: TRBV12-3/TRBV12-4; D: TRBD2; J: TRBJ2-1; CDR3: CASSPATSSGGLNEQFF; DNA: TGTGCCAGCAGTCCGGCGACTTCCAGCGGGGGGCTTAATGAGCAGTTCTTC
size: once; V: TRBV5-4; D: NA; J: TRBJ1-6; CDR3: CASSSPHAGGPLHF; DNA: TGTGCCAGCAGCTCACCCCACGCGGGTGGACCCCTCCACTTT
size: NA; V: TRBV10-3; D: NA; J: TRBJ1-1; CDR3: CAIQERGGNTEAFF; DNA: TGTGCCATTCAGGAGAGGGGAGGGAACACTGAAGCTTTCTTT
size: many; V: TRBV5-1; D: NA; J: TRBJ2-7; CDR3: CASSLEAGDYEQYF; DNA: TGCGCCAGCAGCTTGGAGGCCGGTGACTACGAGCAGTACTTC
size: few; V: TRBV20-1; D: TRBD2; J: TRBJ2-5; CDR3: CSAMGLAGEHQTQYF; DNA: TGCAGTGCTATGGGGCTAGCGGGGGAGCATCAGACCCAGTACTTC
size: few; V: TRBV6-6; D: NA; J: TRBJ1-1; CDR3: CASSSAGQMNTEAFF; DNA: TGTGCCAGCAGTTCCGCTGGACAGATGAACACTGAAGCTTTCTTT
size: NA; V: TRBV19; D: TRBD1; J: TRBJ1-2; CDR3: CASRGTREGANYGYTF; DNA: TGTGCCAGTAGAGGTACGAGGGAGGGGGCGAACTATGGCTACACCTTC
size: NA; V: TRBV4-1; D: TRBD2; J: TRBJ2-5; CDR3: CASSLSAAGGTQETQYF; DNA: TGCGCCAGCAGCCTCTCAGCAGCGGGGGGCACCCAAGAGACCCAGTACTTC
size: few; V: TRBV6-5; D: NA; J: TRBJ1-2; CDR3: CASQRDGSSYGYTF; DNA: TGTGCCAGCCAACGGGACGGGTCGAGCTATGGCTACACCTTC